This T cell receptor beta chain was captured in a study of T cells in narcolepsy. Study-level information: Healthy controls were enrolled alongside patients with narcolepsy type 1 or type 2.

V lost 6 bases to trimming and J lost 8 bases; unmatched junction nucleotides: 6. Germline V gives CDR1 SNHLY, CDR2 FYNNEI. CDR3 size: 13 residues. Study findings and constraints: Autoreactive HCRT-specific and TRIB2-specific clonotypes were marked in same-patient CSF-versus-blood CD4+ comparisons. Autoreactive clonotypes reportedly recurred in blood of same and different patients, not controls.

Data came from immunoSEQ multiplex PCR; TCRdb stores just in-frame clones and leaves some out. Of some 14,000 clones listed, 85% to 90% were seen once; the top ten hold more than 1.5%. On this clone itself: The antigen remains undetermined. Other DNA sequences in the same sample also yield this CDR3.

The source of this sequence is a human donor with narcolepsy. The rearrangement joins TRBV2 to TRBJ2-1; the match to TRBD2 covers 8 bases. The sample taken for sequencing was CD45RA- memory CD4+ T cells from PBMCs. The CDR3 nucleotides are TGTGCCAGCAGGACTAGCGCGAAGGATGAGCAGTTCTTC. Encoded protein: CASRTSAKDEQFF.